This T cell receptor (beta chain) appears in the sequencing data of a study of Graves' ophthalmopathy and Graves' hyperthyroidism. CDR3 length: 15 residues. Germline V lookup: CDR1 LNHNV, CDR2 YYDKDF (reference sequence). Findings of the study overall: Most thyroid clonotypes with frequency above 0.001 were detected in blood too.

Notes on this clonotype: Antigen: not known. One junction end does not reproduce the germline sequence, and a read error may be involved.

Investigators amplified TCR beta CDR3 regions from RNA transcripts. The authors performed first-round RT-PCR with HTBI primers and then a second-round multiplex PCR. TCRdb passed the multiplex PCR reads through MiXCR, listing each CDR3 protein once. The sample has 300,000 to 500,000 distinct CDR3 sequences, 15% seen once. Calling hyperthyroidism stable required that no ophthalmopathy show up within 18 months of follow-up. Fresh peripheral blood, 10 ml, was the PBMC source. This rearrangement joins TRBV15 to TRBJ1-1; 7 bases match TRBD1. The specimen was peripheral blood. This clonotype was obtained from a woman aged 18-29 years with stable Graves' hyperthyroidism. The CDR3 DNA is TGTGCCACCAGCAGAGATTCCGGACAGGTCACTGAAGCTGTCTTT. This encodes CATSRDSGQVTEAVF.